The T cell receptor beta chain under discussion was sequenced for a study of blood T cell repertoires in COVID-19. This clone was recorded a few times. Germline V gene data show CDR1 as KGHDR and CDR2 as SFDVKD. The CDR3 length is 16 residues. Trimming removed 5 bases at V and 5 bases at J, with 17 bases between. Using immunoSEQ multiplex PCR, the repertoire was profiled, and TCRdb retains in-frame clones only, with some absent. The table includes some 200,000 clones, around 87% detected once. The sequenced material came from peripheral blood. The chain joins TRBV24-1 to TRBJ2-2, with a weak D call TRBD2 (6 bases). This receptor was identified in a man in his late teens or twenties with active or convalescent COVID-19. The CDR3: CATSVSRGTPTGELFF. The DNA of the CDR3 is TGTGCCACCAGTGTGAGCCGCGGGACTCCTACCGGGGAGCTGTTTTTT.